This T cell receptor beta chain was identified during a study of vaccination and CD4 T cells after COVID-19. Scientists ran DNA taken from cultured CD4+ T cells through the Oncomine TCR Beta short-read assay for sequencing. Using its own MiXCR run on the PCR reads, TCRdb lists one record per CDR3 protein. Of around 15,000 distinct CDR3 sequences in the sample, 70% to 75% were seen once. Sample treatment: roughly nine-day PBMC culture with coronavirus spike peptide pools or control peptides (ViraFEST assay). The germline gives CDR1 MNHEY, CDR2 SMNVEV (reference sequence). Trimming pared 6 bases from V and 6 bases from J, leaving 9 bases between. The CDR3 covers 12 residues. This clonotype was observed a handful of times. Its cognate antigen is unknown. Overall study findings and caveats: The study found that a median about 88% of reactive clones in convalescent patients appeared only post-vaccination.

This receptor was taken from a human donor who had recovered from COVID-19. Material for sequencing was CD4+ T cells from blood, cultured in vitro. J is TRBJ2-1 and V is TRBV27; D gene unclear. The CDR3 spells CASSSFSNEQFF. The CDR3 region has the DNA TGTGCCAGCAGCTCCTTTAGCAATGAGCAGTTCTTC.